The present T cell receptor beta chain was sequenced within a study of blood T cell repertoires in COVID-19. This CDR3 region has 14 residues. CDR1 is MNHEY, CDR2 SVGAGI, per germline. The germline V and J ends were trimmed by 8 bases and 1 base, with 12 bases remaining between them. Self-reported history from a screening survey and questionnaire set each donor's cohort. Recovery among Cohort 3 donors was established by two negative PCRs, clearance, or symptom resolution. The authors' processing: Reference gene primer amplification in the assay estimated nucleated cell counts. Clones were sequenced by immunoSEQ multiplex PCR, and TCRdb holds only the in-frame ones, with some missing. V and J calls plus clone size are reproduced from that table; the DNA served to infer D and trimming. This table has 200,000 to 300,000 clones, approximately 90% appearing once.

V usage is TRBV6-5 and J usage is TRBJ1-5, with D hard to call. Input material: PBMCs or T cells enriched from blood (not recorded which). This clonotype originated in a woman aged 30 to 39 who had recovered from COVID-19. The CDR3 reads CASGGGWSNQPQHF. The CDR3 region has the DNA TGTGCCAGCGGAGGTGGCTGGAGCAATCAGCCCCAGCATTTT.